One sample yielded the 15 T cell receptor beta chains listed below, sequenced in a study of blood T cell repertoires in COVID-19. Generated by immunoSEQ multiplex PCR, the TCRdb table keeps only in-frame clones and is missing some. The table has roughly 280,000 clones, 75% to 90% seen once. The sample comprised PBMCs or T cells enriched from blood (not recorded which). The source of these receptors is a woman in her 30s with acute COVID-19.

The V gene is TRBV27, the J gene TRBJ2-3, with 7 bases lining up with TRBD2. Germline V CDR1 and CDR2: MNHEY, SMNVEV (reference sequence). The V and J ends lost 5 bases and 4 bases, in that order; junction bases with no gene match: 6. CDR3 length equals 14 residues. The CDR3: CASSSGGSPDTQYF. The CDR3 region has the DNA TGTGCCAGCAGTAGTGGCGGGAGCCCAGATACGCAGTATTTT.

The chain couples TRBV5-1 to TRBJ1-2; 10 nucleotides match TRBD1. The germline CDR1 and CDR2 sequences are SGHRS and YFSETQ. J was trimmed by 7 bases and V by 4 bases; bases with no gene match: 10. The CDR3 consists of 15 residues. The CDR3 spells CASSTGGTGESGYTF. DNA for the CDR3: TGCGCCAGCAGCACTGGCGGGACAGGGGAGAGTGGCTACACCTTC.

The chain couples TRBV14 to TRBJ1-1; TRBD1 is a possible D gene (6 bases). Germline CDR1 is SGHDN and CDR2 is FVKESK. Deletions cut 4 bases from V and 0 bases from J, with 12 bases between. CDR3 length: 15 residues. For the CDR3, the DNA is TGTGCCAGCAGCCTAATACAGGGTTTGAACACTGAAGCTTTCTTT. Its protein is CASSLIQGLNTEAFF.

This clone has only one observation. The chain couples TRBV19 to TRBJ2-7, with 7 bases aligning to TRBD2. Germline V gene sequence: CDR1 LNHDA, CDR2 SQIVND (reference sequence). Trimming removed 7 bases from V and 3 bases from J; junction bases left unmatched: 9. This CDR3 has 14 residues. CDR3 DNA sequence: TGTGCCAGTACCATCCAAGCGGGGAGCTACGAGCAGTACTTC. Translating gives CASTIQAGSYEQYF.

This clone has just one count. This chain links TRBV27 with TRBJ2-7; TRBD1 aligns across 9 bases. The CDR3 extends over 14 amino acids. Germline CDR1 reads MNHEY; CDR2 reads SMNVEV (reference sequence). V was pared by 5 bases and J by 5 bases, with 7 bases of the junction left unmatched. The CDR3 reads CASSPTGGRHEQYF. Written as DNA, the CDR3 is TGTGCCAGCAGTCCCACAGGGGGCCGCCACGAGCAGTACTTC.

The chain combines TRBV14 with TRBJ2-1; 11 bases fit TRBD2. Unmatched junction bases numbered 4, after V lost 5 bases and J lost 1 base. Germline CDR1 and CDR2: SGHDN and FVKESK. The CDR3 consists of 16 residues. The CDR3 reads CASSLLAGVSYNEQFF. CDR3 DNA sequence: TGTGCCAGCAGCTTACTAGCGGGAGTTTCCTACAATGAGCAGTTCTTC. Drawing the rest from reference TRBV14 and TRBJ2-1, the complete variable domain is EAGVTQFPSHSVIEKGQTVTLRCDPISGHDNLYWYRRVMGKEIKFLLHFVKESKQDESGMPNNRFLAERTGGTYSTLKVQPAELEDSGVYFCASSLLAGVSYNEQFFGPGTRLTVL.

The chain couples TRBV19 to TRBJ1-1, with TRBD1 matching over 8 bases. The CDR3 has 14 amino acids. Trimming removed 6 bases from V and 1 base from J; junction bases left unmatched: 4. Looked up from germline, CDR1 is LNHDA and CDR2 is SQIVND (reference sequence). The CDR3 here is CASSRQGRNTEAFF. The CDR3 nucleotides are TGTGCCAGTAGCCGACAGGGGCGGAACACTGAAGCTTTCTTT. The entire variable domain, with the rest obtained from reference TRBV19 and TRBJ1-1, is as follows: DGGITQSPKYLFRKEGQNVTLSCEQNLNHDAMYWYRQDPGQGLRLIYYSQIVNDFQKGDIAEGYSVSREKKESFPLTVTSAQKNPTAFYLCASSRQGRNTEAFFGQGTRLTVV.

The CDR3 loop reads CASSYTVATNEKLFF. The CDR3 nucleotides are TGTGCCAGCAGTTACACAGTCGCAACTAATGAAAAACTGTTTTTT. The V and J genes are TRBV6-6 and TRBJ1-4; D gene uncertain. The CDR3 extends over 15 amino acids. Germline V gene data show CDR1 as MNHNY and CDR2 as SVGAGI (reference sequence). Deletions cut 2 bases from V and 0 bases from J, with 7 bases between.

The chain carries TRBV4-3 and TRBJ1-1, with no clear D. CDR1 and CDR2 (germline): LGHNA, YSLEER. Trimming shortened V by 4 bases and J by 1 base, and 7 bases separated the two germline ends. This CDR3 has 13 amino acids. CDR3 residues: CASSPKENTEAFF. CDR3 DNA: TGCGCCAGCAGCCCTAAAGAGAACACTGAAGCTTTCTTT.

The chain links TRBV7-2 to TRBJ2-7, with 9 bases identical to TRBD1. The CDR3 is 14 amino acids. In germline, CDR1 is SGHTA, CDR2 FQGNSA. Trimming took 1 base from V and 4 from J; bases not matched to a gene: 2. This chain's CDR3 is CASSLDRGLYEQYF. The DNA for the CDR3 is TGTGCCAGCAGCTTAGACAGGGGGCTTTACGAGCAGTACTTC. Supplemented by reference TRBV7-2 and TRBJ2-7, the full variable domain reads GAGVSQSPSNKVTEKGKDVELRCDPISGHTALYWYRQSLGQGLEFLIYFQGNSAPDKSGLPSDRFSAERTGGSVSTLTIQRTQQEDSAVYLCASSLDRGLYEQYFGPGTRLTVT.

The V call is TRBV9, the J call TRBJ2-5, with D hard to call. This CDR3 has 12 amino acids. Germline V gives CDR1 SGDLS, CDR2 YYNGEE. Trimming left V 2 bases short and J 3 bases short, with 5 bases between. CDR3 sequence reads: CASSVAEETQYF. The DNA for the CDR3 is TGTGCCAGCAGCGTTGCAGAAGAGACCCAGTACTTC.

J is TRBJ1-4 and V is TRBV7-6; the D gene is possibly TRBD1 (5 bases). The V gene lost 1 base and the J gene lost 4 bases, with 10 bases spanning the gap. The CDR3 has 15 amino acids. Germline assignment: CDR1 SGHVS and CDR2 FNYEAQ. DNA for the CDR3: TGTGCCAGCAGCTTAGAGACCGGGGGTAATGAAAAACTGTTTTTT. It is translated as CASSLETGGNEKLFF.

DNA for the CDR3: TGTGCCAGCAGCCCCCCGAGGCTAGCGGCCGAGACAGATACGCAGTATTTT. Residues: CASSPPRLAAETDTQYF. This chain uses TRBV7-9 with TRBJ2-3; 7 positions agree with TRBD2. The CDR3 length is 17 residues. J lost 3 bases, V lost 5 bases, and 14 bases had no gene match. Germline V gene lookup returns CDR1 SEHNR and CDR2 FQNEAQ (reference sequence).

This clone occurred a few times. The rearrangement links TRBV2 to TRBJ2-5, with 8 bases lining up with TRBD1. CDR3 length: 14 residues. Germline V CDR1 and CDR2: SNHLY, FYNNEI. With 4 bases clipped from V and 4 bases from J, the junction kept 5 bases outside the gene matches. The CDR3 nucleotides read TGTGCCAGCAGTGCAGGGGGCTCGGGAGAGACCCAGTACTTC. Its translation: CASSAGGSGETQYF.

The rearrangement joins TRBV7-9 to TRBJ1-6; D call uncertain. Trimming left V 5 bases short and J 8 bases short, with 7 bases between. This CDR3 region has 12 residues. Germline CDR1 is SEHNR and CDR2 is FQNEAQ (reference sequence). CDR3 nucleotide sequence: TGTGCCAGCAGCAGATCAGATTCACCCCTCCACTTT. Translation: CASSRSDSPLHF.